This T cell receptor beta chain was sequenced for a study of metastatic and nonmetastatic thyroid tumors. The overall study: For malignant and benign thyroid patients, tumor or nodule tissue and blood were the sources whose repertoires were compared.

Study-level points and caveats: It was reported that TCR beta diversity was significantly higher in malignant thyroid tumors than benign nodules, in blood and tumor.

The authors' processing: Using the CDR3 differences seen across clinicopathological groups, the authors built a distant-metastasis classifier for papillary thyroid cancer, which was meant to discriminate distant-metastatic patients. TCRdb re-called the PCR reads with MiXCR. The V and J calls and clone size come from TCRdb's table, not from the authors' own analysis. The repertoire consists of tens of thousands of clones, with less than 25% occurring once and the leading ten covering approximately 14%. This clone was counted only a few times. Its antigen is undetermined. No patient received treatment before thyroid surgery. Germline values: CDR1 LGHDT, CDR2 YNNKEL (reference sequence). Deletions cut 3 bases from V and 0 bases from J, with 11 bases between. The CDR3 runs to 15 residues.

This receptor was taken from a female donor with papillary thyroid cancer or a benign thyroid nodule (not recorded which). Some clones in this sample may be carry-over from other donors' samples. The sequencing input was tumor tissue. This sequence joins TRBV3-1 and TRBJ1-2; D is perhaps TRBD1 (5 bases). CDR3 sequence: CASSHRGRANYGYTF. CDR3 DNA: TGTGCCAGCAGCCATAGGGGCAGAGCTAACTATGGCTACACCTTC.